The 5 T cell receptor beta chains below all came from one sample that was sequenced in a study of T cell responses to AZD1222 COVID-19 vaccine. Profiled with immunoSEQ multiplex PCR; TCRdb holds only in-frame clones, not every one. The sample lists 110,000 to 150,000 clones; 85% to 95% were seen once. This specimen was peripheral blood, taken on day 0 of MenACWY control vaccination. These receptors originate from an adult in good health.

The chain is built from TRBV3-1 (or the pseudogene TRBV3-2) and TRBJ1-1; TRBD1 matches 7 bases. CDR1 is LGHDT and CDR2 is YNNKEL in the germline V gene (reference sequence). V lost 4 bases and J lost 2; bases outside the gene matches: 4. There are 14 residues in the CDR3. CDR3 coding DNA: TGTGCCAGCAGCCGAGGACAGGCAAACACTGAAGCTTTCTTT. Encoded protein: CASSRGQANTEAFF.

The chain recombines TRBV5-6 with TRBJ2-7, with 8 bases matching TRBD2. This CDR3 has 15 amino acids. The germline V gene has CDR1 SGHDT and CDR2 YYEEEE. Trimming cost V 3 bases and J 2 bases; bases outside gene matches: 7. The CDR3 protein is CASSSLRAGAYEQYF. The CDR3 bases are TGTGCCAGCAGCTCCCTCCGAGCGGGGGCCTACGAGCAGTACTTC.

This chain joins TRBV27 and TRBJ1-2; TRBD1 is a possible D gene (5 bases). This CDR3 region has 13 residues. Germline CDR1 and CDR2: MNHEY and SMNVEV (reference sequence). The V and J ends lost 5 bases and 8 bases respectively, with 15 bases between them. The DNA for the CDR3 is TGTGCCAGCAGTATACACCGGGACGGAGGCTACACCTTC. Its protein product is CASSIHRDGGYTF.

This chain joins TRBV9 and TRBJ1-1; perhaps TRBD1 as D (6 bases). The V gene's germline CDR1 is SGDLS and CDR2 YYNGEE. The CDR3 covers 17 residues. V gave up 3 bases and J gave up 0 bases, with 18 bases separating them. The DNA of the CDR3 is TGTGCCAGCAGCGGGGAAGGGACATCTGTGATGAACACTGAAGCTTTCTTT. Amino acids: CASSGEGTSVMNTEAFF.

The sample holds one count of this clone. The chain combines TRBV6-6 with TRBJ2-3; D ambiguous. Per germline, CDR1 MNHNY and CDR2 SVGAGI (reference sequence). Between the trimmed V and J ends, which lost 2 bases and 6 bases, there was a span of 6 bases. The CDR3 covers 12 residues. CDR3 amino acids: CASSYLADTQYF. The CDR3 DNA is TGTGCCAGCAGTTACCTCGCTGATACGCAGTATTTT.